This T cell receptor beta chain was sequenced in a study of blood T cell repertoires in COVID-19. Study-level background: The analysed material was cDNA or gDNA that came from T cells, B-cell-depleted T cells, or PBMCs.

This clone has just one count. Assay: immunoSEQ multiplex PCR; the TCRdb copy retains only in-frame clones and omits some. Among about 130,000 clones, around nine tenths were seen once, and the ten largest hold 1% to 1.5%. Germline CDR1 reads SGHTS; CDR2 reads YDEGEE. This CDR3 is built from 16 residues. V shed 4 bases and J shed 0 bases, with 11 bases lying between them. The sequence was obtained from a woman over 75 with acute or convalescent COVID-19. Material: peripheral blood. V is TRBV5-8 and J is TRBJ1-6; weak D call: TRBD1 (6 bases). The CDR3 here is CASSSDRNSYNSPLHF. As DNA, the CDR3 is TGTGCCAGCAGCAGCGACAGGAACTCCTATAATTCACCCCTCCACTTT.